The 8 T cell receptor beta chains below all came from one sample that was sequenced in a study of blood T cells in healthy people across ages. It was with a sample-barcoded 5' primer and a J-beta primer mix that a second PCR of roughly 7 to 12 cycles was run. TCRdb re-called the 5' RACE reads with MiXCR, one entry per CDR3 protein. The sample shows fewer than 950,000 distinct CDR3 sequences, 36% of them seen only once. The source material was blood. The receptors derive from a man aged 18 to 29 in good health.

The genes are TRBV7-2 and TRBJ1-2; tentative D call: TRBD1 (6 bases). The ends were cut back, 0 bases at V and 4 bases at J, with 9 bases in the middle. The CDR3 spans 14 residues. Looked up from germline, CDR1 is SGHTA and CDR2 is FQGNSA. CDR3 sequence reads: CTSSLAGGGYGYTF. CDR3 DNA sequence: TGTACCAGCAGCTTAGCAGGGGGGGGCTATGGCTACACCTTC. Full variable domain (outside the CDR3, taken from reference TRBV7-2 and TRBJ1-2): GAGVSQSPSNKVTEKGKDVELRCDPISGHTALYWYRQSLGQGLEFLIYFQGNSAPDKSGLPSDRFSAERTGGSVSTLTIQRTQQEDSAVYLCTSSLAGGGYGYTFGSGTRLTVV.

Comment on this clonotype: A much larger clone lies a single base off, so this may be a read error. The chain employs TRBV20-1 and TRBJ2-5, with D tentatively TRBD1 (6 bases). The J call may be faulty, since TRBJ2-1 better matches the DNA end. Germline V gives CDR1 DFQATT, CDR2 SNEGSKA (reference sequence). This CDR3 is 11 amino acids long. The CDR3 bases are TGCAGTGGGACAGTACAAGAGACCCAGTTCTTC. Its protein is CSGTVQETQFF.

In DNA form, the CDR3 reads TGCGCCAGCAGCCTAATGGGACATCAGAACACTGAAGCTTTCTTT. Translated, it gives CASSLMGHQNTEAFF. V and J are TRBV5-1 and TRBJ1-1; TRBD1 is a possible D gene (6 bases). Germline V gives CDR1 SGHRS, CDR2 YFSETQ. V gave up 4 bases and J gave up 1 base, with 14 bases separating them. The CDR3 has 15 amino acids.

This clonotype was seen a few times. CDR3 in DNA: TGCGCCAGCAGCTTGGCTCCTAGCGGGGGCCACAATGAGCAGTTCTTC. Encoded protein: CASSLAPSGGHNEQFF. This chain joins TRBV5-1 and TRBJ2-1; 10 nucleotides agree with TRBD2. Trimming cost V 0 bases and J 5 bases; bases outside gene matches: 5. The CDR3 covers 16 residues. CDR1 and CDR2 from the germline V gene are SGHRS and YFSETQ.

This clonotype has at least ten counts. Written as DNA, the CDR3 is TGTGCCAGCAGCCAAAGTAGGGACCTTTTTTATGGCTACACCTTC. Its translation: CASSQSRDLFYGYTF. This chain uses TRBV4-2 with TRBJ1-2; D possibly corresponds to TRBD1 (5 bases). V was trimmed by 2 bases and J by 5 bases, leaving 15 bases between them. Germline loops: CDR1 LGHNA, CDR2 YNFKEQ. This CDR3 region has 15 residues.

A note on this clonotype: A much larger clonotype is one base distant, so this may be a read error. This chain uses TRBV3-1 with TRBJ2-1, with D maybe TRBD1 (6 bases). Between the trimmed V and J ends, which lost 1 base and 2 bases, there was a span of 15 bases. CDR3 length: 17 amino acids. From germline, CDR1 is LGHDT and CDR2 YNNKEL (reference sequence). The CDR3 DNA is TGTGCCAGCAGCCAAGGGGGACACCTTAGCACCTACAATGAGCAGTTCTTC. Translating gives CASSQGGHLSTYNEQFF.

V and J are TRBV12-3 or TRBV12-4 and TRBJ2-7, with D possibly TRBD2 on 7 matching bases. The length of the CDR3 is 15 residues. V dropped 1 base and J dropped 7 bases, with 17 bases sitting between them. The CDR3 nucleotides are TGTGCCAGCAGTTTAGAAGGGGGGGGGCTCAATGAGCAGTACTTC. Translated, it gives CASSLEGGGLNEQYF.

This chain links TRBV5-1 with TRBJ1-1; no clear D. V dropped 1 base and J dropped 2 bases, with 9 bases sitting between them. The germline gives CDR1 SGHRS, CDR2 YFSETQ. This CDR3 contains 14 residues. The CDR3 sequence: CASSLKISNTEAFF. CDR3 nucleotide sequence: TGCGCCAGCAGCTTGAAAATCAGTAACACTGAAGCTTTCTTT.